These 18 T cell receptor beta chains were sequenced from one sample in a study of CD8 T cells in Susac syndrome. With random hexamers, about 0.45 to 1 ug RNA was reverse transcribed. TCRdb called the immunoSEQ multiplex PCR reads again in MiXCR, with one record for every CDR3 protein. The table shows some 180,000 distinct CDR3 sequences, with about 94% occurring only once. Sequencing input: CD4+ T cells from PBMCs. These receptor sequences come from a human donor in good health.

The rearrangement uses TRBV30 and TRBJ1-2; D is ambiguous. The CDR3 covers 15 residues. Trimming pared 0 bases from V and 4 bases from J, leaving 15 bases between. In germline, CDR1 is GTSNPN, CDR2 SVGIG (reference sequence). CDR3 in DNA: TGTGCCTGGAGTGTCGATTTAGCTACGACCTATGGCTACACCTTC. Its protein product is CAWSVDLATTYGYTF.

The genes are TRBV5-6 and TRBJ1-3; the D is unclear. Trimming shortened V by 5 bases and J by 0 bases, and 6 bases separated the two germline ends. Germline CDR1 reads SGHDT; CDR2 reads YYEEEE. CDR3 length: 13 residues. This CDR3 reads CASSSSSGNTIYF. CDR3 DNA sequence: TGTGCCAGCAGTAGCAGCTCTGGAAACACCATATATTTT.

This CDR3 is CAWGRGTATGELFF. The CDR3 DNA sequence: TGTGCCTGGGGCCGTGGGACCGCCACCGGGGAGCTGTTTTTT. V and J are TRBV30 and TRBJ2-2; D might be TRBD1 or TRBD2, each matching 5 bases. Per the germline V gene, CDR1 is GTSNPN and CDR2 is SVGIG (reference sequence). Between the trimmed V and J ends, which lost 5 bases and 4 bases, there was a span of 14 bases. The CDR3 sequence is 14 residues long.

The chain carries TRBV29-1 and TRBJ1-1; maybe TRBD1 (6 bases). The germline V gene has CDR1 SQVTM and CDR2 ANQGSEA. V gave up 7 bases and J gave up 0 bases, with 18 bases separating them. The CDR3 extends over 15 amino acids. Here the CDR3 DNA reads TGCAGCGCTGGGAGTGGGGGCTGGATGAACACTGAAGCTTTCTTT. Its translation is CSAGSGGWMNTEAFF.

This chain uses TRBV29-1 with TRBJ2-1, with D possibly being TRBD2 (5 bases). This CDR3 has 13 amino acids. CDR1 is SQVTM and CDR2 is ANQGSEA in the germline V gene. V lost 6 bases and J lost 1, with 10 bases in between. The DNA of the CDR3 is TGCAGCGTGGACTCTGGATCCTACAATGAGCAGTTCTTC. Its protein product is CSVDSGSYNEQFF.

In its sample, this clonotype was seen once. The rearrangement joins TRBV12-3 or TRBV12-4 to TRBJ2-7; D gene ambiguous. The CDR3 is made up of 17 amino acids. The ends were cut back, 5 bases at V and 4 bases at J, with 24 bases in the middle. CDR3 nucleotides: TGTGCCAGCAGTGTTGACCCGACGCGGACCGGAGCGTACGAGCAGTACTTC. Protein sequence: CASSVDPTRTGAYEQYF.

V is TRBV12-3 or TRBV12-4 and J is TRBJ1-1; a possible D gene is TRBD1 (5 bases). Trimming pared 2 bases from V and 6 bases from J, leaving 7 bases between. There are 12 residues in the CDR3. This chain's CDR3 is CASSLTGAEAFF. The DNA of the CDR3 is TGTGCCAGCAGTTTAACGGGGGCTGAAGCTTTCTTT.

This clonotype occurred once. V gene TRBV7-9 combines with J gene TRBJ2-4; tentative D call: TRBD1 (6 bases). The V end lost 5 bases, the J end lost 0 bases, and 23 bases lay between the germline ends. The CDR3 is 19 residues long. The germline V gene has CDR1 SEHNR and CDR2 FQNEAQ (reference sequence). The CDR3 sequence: CASSKTNVGGPLAKNIQYF. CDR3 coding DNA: TGTGCCAGCAGCAAAACAAATGTTGGGGGCCCTTTAGCCAAAAACATTCAGTACTTC.

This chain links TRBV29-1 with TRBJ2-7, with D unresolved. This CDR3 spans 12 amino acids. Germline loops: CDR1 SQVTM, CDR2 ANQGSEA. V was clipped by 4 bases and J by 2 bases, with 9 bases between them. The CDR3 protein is CSVGPDAYEQYF. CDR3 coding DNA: TGCAGCGTTGGCCCTGACGCCTACGAGCAGTACTTC.

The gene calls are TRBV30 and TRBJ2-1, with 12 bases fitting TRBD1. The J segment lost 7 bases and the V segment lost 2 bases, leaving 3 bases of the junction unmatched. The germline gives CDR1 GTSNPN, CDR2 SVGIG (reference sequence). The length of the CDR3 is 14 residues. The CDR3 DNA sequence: TGTGCCTGGAGTCCGGGACAGGGGGCTAATGAGCAGTTCTTC. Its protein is CAWSPGQGANEQFF.

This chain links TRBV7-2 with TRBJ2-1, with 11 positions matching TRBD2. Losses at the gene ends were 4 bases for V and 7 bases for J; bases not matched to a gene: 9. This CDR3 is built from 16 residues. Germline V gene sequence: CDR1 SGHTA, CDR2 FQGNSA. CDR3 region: CASSSLTSGRSNEQFF. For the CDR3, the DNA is TGTGCCAGCAGCTCGTTAACTAGCGGGAGATCAAATGAGCAGTTCTTC.

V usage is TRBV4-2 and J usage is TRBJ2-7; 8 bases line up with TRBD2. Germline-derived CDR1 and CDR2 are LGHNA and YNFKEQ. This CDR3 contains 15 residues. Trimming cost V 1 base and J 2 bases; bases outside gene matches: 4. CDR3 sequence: CASSQGSGRAYEQYF. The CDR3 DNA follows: TGTGCCAGCAGCCAAGGCAGCGGGAGAGCCTACGAGCAGTACTTC.

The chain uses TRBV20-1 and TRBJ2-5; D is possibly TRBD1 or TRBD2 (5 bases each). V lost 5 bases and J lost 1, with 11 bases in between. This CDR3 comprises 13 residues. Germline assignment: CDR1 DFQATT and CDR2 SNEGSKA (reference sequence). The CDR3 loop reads CSAEPGPQETQYF. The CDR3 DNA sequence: TGCAGTGCTGAACCGGGGCCCCAAGAGACCCAGTACTTC.

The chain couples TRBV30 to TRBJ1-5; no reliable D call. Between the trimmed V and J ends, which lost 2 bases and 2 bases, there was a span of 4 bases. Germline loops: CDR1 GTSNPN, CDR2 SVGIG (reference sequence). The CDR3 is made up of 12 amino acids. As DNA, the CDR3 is TGTGCCTGGAGTTCCCGCAATCAGCCCCAGCATTTT. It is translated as CAWSSRNQPQHF.

DNA for the CDR3: TGTGCCAGCAGCTTTGGCGGGACGAGATCCTACGAGCAGTACTTC. This translates into CASSFGGTRSYEQYF. The chain has TRBV7-2 and TRBJ2-7, with a possible D match to TRBD2 (6 bases). Germline lookup yields CDR1 SGHTA and CDR2 FQGNSA. The CDR3 totals 15 residues. V dropped 3 bases and J dropped 1 base, with 13 bases sitting between them.

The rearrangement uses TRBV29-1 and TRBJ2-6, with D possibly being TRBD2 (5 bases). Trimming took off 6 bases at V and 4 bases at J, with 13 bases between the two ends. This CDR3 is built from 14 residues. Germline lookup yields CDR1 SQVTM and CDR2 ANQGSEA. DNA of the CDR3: TGCAGCGTCCTAGAGGGTGCGGGGGCCAACGTCCTGACTTTC. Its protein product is CSVLEGAGANVLTF.

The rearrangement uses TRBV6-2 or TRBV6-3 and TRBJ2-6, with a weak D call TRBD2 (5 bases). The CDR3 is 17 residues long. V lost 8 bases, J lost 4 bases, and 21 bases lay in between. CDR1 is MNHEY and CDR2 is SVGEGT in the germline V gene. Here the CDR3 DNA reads TGTGCCAGCCGTTCGACTACCCTCGCGTGGGGGGCCAACGTCCTGACTTTC. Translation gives CASRSTTLAWGANVLTF.

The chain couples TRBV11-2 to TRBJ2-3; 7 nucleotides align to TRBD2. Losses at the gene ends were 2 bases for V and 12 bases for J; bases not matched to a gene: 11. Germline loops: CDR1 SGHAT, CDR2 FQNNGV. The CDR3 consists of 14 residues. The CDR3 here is CASSLTTPGGFQYF. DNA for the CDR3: TGTGCCAGCAGCTTAACGACCCCGGGAGGCTTCCAGTATTTT. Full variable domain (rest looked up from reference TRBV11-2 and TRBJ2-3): EAGVAQSPRYKIIEKRQSVAFWCNPISGHATLYWYQQILGQGPKLLIQFQNNGVVDDSQLPKDRFSAERLKGVDSTLKIQPAKLEDSAVYLCASSLTTPGGFQYFGPGTRLTVL.